The table lists the clone carrying this TCR beta chain with a count of one. Described treatment: preoperative locoregional IRX-2 cytokine immunotherapy. With V trimmed by 4 bases and J by 6 bases, 9 bases remained unmatched. This CDR3 has 15 amino acids. The sample comes from a study of preoperative IRX-2 immunotherapy in early breast cancer. Profiled with immunoSEQ multiplex PCR; TCRdb holds only in-frame clones, not every one. The sample records roughly 93,000 clones, just over 85% being singletons. The receptor comes from a human donor with breast cancer. The chain recombines TRBV7-1 with TRBJ2-3, with 8 bases matching TRBD2. Being an ORF, TRBV7-1 has a function that is uncertain. Specimen: tumor tissue, collected after IRX-2 immunotherapy. DNA of the CDR3: TGTGCCAGCAGCTTTAGGGGACTAGTTCCGGATACGCAGTATTTT. It is translated as CASSFRGLVPDTQYF.